This TCR beta chain was identified during a study of regulatory T cells in long-lasting Graves disease. Time point given: newly diagnosed GD, antithyroid drugs for less than 3 months. After RNA was extracted from PBMCs, the TCR library was made from it. For TCR beta, libraries came from iRepertoire HTBI primers and Arm-PCR of CDR3 regions. Each CDR3 protein is one row after TCRdb ran MiXCR on the multiplex PCR reads. Of over 400,000 distinct CDR3 sequences detected, 14% appear once; the ten largest clones hold approximately 17%. At least ten counts were recorded for this clonotype. Germline CDR1 SGHAT, CDR2 FQNNGV. The CDR3 has 14 amino acids. The germline V and J ends were trimmed by 1 base and 7 bases, with 11 bases remaining between them. This sample was also put to use in a study of T cells in Graves' hyperthyroidism and ophthalmopathy.

The starting material was peripheral blood mononuclear cells (PBMCs), obtained at new diagnosis, from a patient treated with antithyroid drugs. The gene calls are TRBV11-2 and TRBJ2-4, with D possibly being TRBD1 or TRBD2 (5 bases each). The TCR sequence derives from a woman in her forties or fifties with Graves disease. The DNA for the CDR3 is TGTGCCAGCAGCTTAGGGGGCGCGGGTAACATTCAGTACTTC. Its translation: CASSLGGAGNIQYF.